This T cell receptor beta chain originates from a study of T cells in tumors after PD-1 blockade. The repertoire was sequenced with immunoSEQ multiplex PCR; TCRdb's copy has only in-frame clones and lacks some. The data contain tens of thousands of clones, roughly 70% of them singletons. With V trimmed by 2 bases and J by 6 bases, 4 bases remained unmatched. In germline, CDR1 is LGHDT, CDR2 YNNKEL (reference sequence). The CDR3 is 14 residues long. The input for sequencing was PBMCs, taken after anti-PD-1 treatment. V is TRBV3-1 (or the pseudogene TRBV3-2) and J is TRBJ2-1, with TRBD2 matching over 7 bases. This TCR was recovered from a human donor with basal cell carcinoma. As DNA, the CDR3 is TGTGCCAGCAGCCAACACTGGACTAGCAATGAGCAGTTCTTC. Amino acids: CASSQHWTSNEQFF.